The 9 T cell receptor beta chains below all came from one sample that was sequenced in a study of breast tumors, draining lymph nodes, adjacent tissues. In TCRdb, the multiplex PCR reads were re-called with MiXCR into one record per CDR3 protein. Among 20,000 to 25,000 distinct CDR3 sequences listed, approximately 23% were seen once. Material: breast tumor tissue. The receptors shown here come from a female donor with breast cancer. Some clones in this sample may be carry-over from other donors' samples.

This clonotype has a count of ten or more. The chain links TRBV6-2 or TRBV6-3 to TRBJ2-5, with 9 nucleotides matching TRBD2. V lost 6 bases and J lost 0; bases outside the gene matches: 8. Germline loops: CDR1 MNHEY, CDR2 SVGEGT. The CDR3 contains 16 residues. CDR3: CASSPGVAGDQETQYF. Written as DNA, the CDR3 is TGTGCCAGCAGCCCCGGGGTAGCGGGGGACCAAGAGACCCAGTACTTC.

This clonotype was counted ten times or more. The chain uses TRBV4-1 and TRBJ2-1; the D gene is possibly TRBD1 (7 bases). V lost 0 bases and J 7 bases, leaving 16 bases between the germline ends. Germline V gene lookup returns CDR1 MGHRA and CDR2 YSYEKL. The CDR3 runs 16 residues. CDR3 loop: CASSQDRTGGWNEQFF. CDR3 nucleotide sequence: TGCGCCAGCAGCCAAGATCGGACAGGAGGGTGGAATGAGCAGTTCTTC.

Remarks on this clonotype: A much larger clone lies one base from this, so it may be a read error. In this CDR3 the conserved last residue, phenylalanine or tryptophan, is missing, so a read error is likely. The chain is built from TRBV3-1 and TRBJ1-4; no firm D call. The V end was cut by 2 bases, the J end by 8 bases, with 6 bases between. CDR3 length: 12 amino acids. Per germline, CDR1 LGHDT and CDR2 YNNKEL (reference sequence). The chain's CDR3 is CASSQLGEKLFS. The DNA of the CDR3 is TGTGCCAGCAGCCAACTGGGGGAAAAACTGTTTTCT.

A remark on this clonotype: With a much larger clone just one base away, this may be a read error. Here the CDR3 reads CASSCYSGRAGEQFF. CDR3 coding DNA: TGTGCCAGCAGTTGCTATAGCGGGAGGGCCGGTGAGCAGTTCTTC. The chain has TRBV6-2 or TRBV6-3 and TRBJ2-1, with TRBD2 identical over 11 bases. The CDR3 sequence is 15 residues long. From germline, CDR1 is MNHEY and CDR2 SVGEGT. Trimming removed 4 bases from V and 9 bases from J; junction bases left unmatched: 8.

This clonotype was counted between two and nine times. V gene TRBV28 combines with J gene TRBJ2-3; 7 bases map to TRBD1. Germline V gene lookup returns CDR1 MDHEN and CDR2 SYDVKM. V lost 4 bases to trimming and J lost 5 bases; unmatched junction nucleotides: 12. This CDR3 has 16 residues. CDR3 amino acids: CASSSYLTGKEDTQYF. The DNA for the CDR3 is TGTGCCAGCAGTTCCTACCTGACAGGGAAGGAAGATACGCAGTATTTT.

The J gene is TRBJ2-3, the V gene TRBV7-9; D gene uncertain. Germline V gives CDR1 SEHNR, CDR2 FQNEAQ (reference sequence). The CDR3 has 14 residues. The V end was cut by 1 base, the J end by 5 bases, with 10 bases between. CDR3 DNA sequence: TGTGCCAGCAGCTTAGGATCAGCCAGAGATACGCAGTATTTT. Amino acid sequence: CASSLGSARDTQYF.

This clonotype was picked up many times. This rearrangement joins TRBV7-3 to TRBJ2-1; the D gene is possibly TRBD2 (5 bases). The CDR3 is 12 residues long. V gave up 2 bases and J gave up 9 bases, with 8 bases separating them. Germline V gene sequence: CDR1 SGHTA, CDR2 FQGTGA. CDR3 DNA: TGTGCCAGCAGCTTAGGTGAGGGTGAGCAGTTCTTC. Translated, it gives CASSLGEGEQFF.

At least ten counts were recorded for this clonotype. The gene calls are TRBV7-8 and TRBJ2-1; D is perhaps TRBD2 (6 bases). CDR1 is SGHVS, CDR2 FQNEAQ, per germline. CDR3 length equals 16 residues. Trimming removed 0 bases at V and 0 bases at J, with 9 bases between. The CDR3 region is CASSLAGSGSYNEQFF. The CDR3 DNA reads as TGTGCCAGCAGCTTAGCCGGTAGCGGCTCCTACAATGAGCAGTTCTTC.

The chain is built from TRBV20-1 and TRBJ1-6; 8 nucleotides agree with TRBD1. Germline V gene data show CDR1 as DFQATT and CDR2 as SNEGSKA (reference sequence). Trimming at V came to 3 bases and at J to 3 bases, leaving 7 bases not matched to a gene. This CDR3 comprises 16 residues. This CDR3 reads CSARGRGLFYNSPLHF. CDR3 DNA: TGCAGTGCTAGGGGCAGGGGGCTATTCTATAATTCACCCCTCCACTTT.